The 18 T cell receptor beta chains listed next were all sequenced from one sample in a study of patients and donors after allogeneic stem cell transplantation. TCRdb itself ran the RT-PCR reads through MiXCR, one entry per CDR3 protein. The sample records some 880,000 distinct CDR3 sequences, more than 15% being singletons. What was sequenced was blood, either unsorted or a sorted T cell fraction (not recorded which). The source of these receptors is a human donor who was either an allogeneic HSCT recipient or a stem cell or donor lymphocyte infusion donor (not recorded which). It is not recorded whose cells these are; they may come from a transplant donor.

V gene TRBV7-9 combines with J gene TRBJ1-5, with D unclear. With 1 base removed from V and 4 bases from J, the gap between germline ends came to 14 bases. Germline V gene lookup returns CDR1 SEHNR and CDR2 FQNEAQ (reference sequence). The CDR3 consists of 16 residues. The CDR3 nucleotides read TGTGCCAGCAGCTTAGGTTCGGGCCGCTTAAATCAGCCCCAGCATTTT. Protein: CASSLGSGRLNQPQHF.

The rearrangement links TRBV28 to TRBJ2-5; D possibly uses TRBD1 or TRBD2 (5 bases each). V shed 2 bases and J shed 5 bases, with 15 bases lying between them. Germline loops: CDR1 MDHEN, CDR2 SYDVKM. This CDR3 contains 15 residues. This CDR3 is CASSLGASSGETQYF. The CDR3 DNA reads as TGTGCCAGCAGTTTAGGGGCTAGCAGTGGGGAGACCCAGTACTTC.

The chain carries TRBV7-3 and TRBJ2-2, with a weak D call TRBD1 (5 bases). Germline CDR1 reads SGHTA; CDR2 reads FQGTGA. The V end was cut by 5 bases, the J end by 6 bases, with 13 bases between. The CDR3 spans 14 residues. The CDR3 protein is CASSPRGSSGELFF. The CDR3 nucleotides read TGTGCCAGCAGCCCAAGGGGTTCCTCCGGGGAGCTGTTTTTT.

This clonotype was seen more than once but under ten times. The rearrangement uses TRBV9 and TRBJ2-3, with D possibly matching TRBD2 (7 bases). With 0 bases removed from V and 2 bases from J, the gap between germline ends came to 13 bases. Germline CDR1 SGDLS, CDR2 YYNGEE. The CDR3 is 16 amino acids. CDR3 coding DNA: TGTGCCAGCAGCGTAGAAGGGGGGGCCGCCACAGATACGCAGTATTTT. It codes for CASSVEGGAATDTQYF.

Only a few counts were recorded for this clonotype. This chain uses TRBV20-1 with TRBJ2-7; 9 positions match TRBD2. From germline, CDR1 is DFQATT and CDR2 SNEGSKA (reference sequence). The CDR3 is 15 amino acids. The V segment lost 3 bases and the J segment 1 base; nucleotides outside the gene matches: 7. CDR3 bases: TGCAGTGCTAGCCGAAGGCGGGAGGGGTCCTACGAGCAGTACTTC. It specifies CSASRRREGSYEQYF.

The table lists this clonotype with a few counts. This chain joins TRBV7-9 and TRBJ1-2, with TRBD1 identical over 8 bases. The V gene end was trimmed by 1 base and the J gene end by 10 bases; junction bases not matched to a gene: 5. The CDR3 consists of 13 residues. The V gene's germline CDR1 is SEHNR and CDR2 FQNEAQ (reference sequence). This chain's CDR3 is CASSLEQGGDYTF. CDR3 nucleotides: TGTGCCAGCAGCTTAGAACAGGGGGGAGACTACACCTTC.

This chain uses TRBV5-4 with TRBJ2-3; maybe TRBD1 (6 bases). V lost 4 bases, J lost 2 bases, and 14 bases lay in between. This CDR3 spans 15 amino acids. The V gene's germline CDR1 is SGHNT and CDR2 YYREEE (reference sequence). The CDR3 is CASSIDRKTTDTQYF. In DNA form, the CDR3 reads TGTGCCAGCAGCATAGACAGGAAAACCACAGATACGCAGTATTTT.

This clonotype was found a few times. The genes are TRBV2 and TRBJ2-6; D perhaps matches TRBD1 (6 bases). This CDR3 region has 15 residues. V lost 4 bases and J 2 bases, leaving 9 bases between the germline ends. Looked up from germline, CDR1 is SNHLY and CDR2 is FYNNEI. For the CDR3, the DNA is TGTGCCAGCAGTGGGGACATAGCTGGGGCCAACGTCCTGACTTTC. Protein product: CASSGDIAGANVLTF.

This chain uses TRBV4-1 with TRBJ2-3; a weak D match, TRBD2 (6 bases). Trimming took off 5 bases at V and 2 bases at J, with 14 bases between the two ends. Per the germline V gene, CDR1 is MGHRA and CDR2 is YSYEKL. This CDR3 comprises 15 residues. The CDR3 bases are TGCGCCAGCAGCGAACCGGGGGTCCTCACAGATACGCAGTATTTT. Residues: CASSEPGVLTDTQYF.

This clonotype was counted many times. Its ends do not fully match the called genes, so a read error is possible. The chain couples TRBV5-1 to TRBJ2-7; a possible D gene is TRBD1 (5 bases). Looked up from germline, CDR1 is SGHRS and CDR2 is YFSETQ. The length of the CDR3 is 11 residues. CDR3 bases: TGTGCCAGCACCGACAGCTACGAGCAGTACTTC. Its translation is CASTDSYEQYF.

The DNA for the CDR3 is TGCAGTGCTAGGAGCTTCGCGGGAATCGGGGTGACAGATACGCAGTATTTT. Protein sequence: CSARSFAGIGVTDTQYF. The chain joins TRBV20-1 to TRBJ2-3, with a tentative D call TRBD2 (6 bases). This CDR3 has 17 amino acids. Trimming took off 3 bases at V and 3 bases at J, with 22 bases between the two ends. CDR1 DFQATT and CDR2 SNEGSKA come from the germline V gene (reference sequence).

CDR3 in DNA: TGTGCCAGCAGCGCCCCGGGGGCCCCCACAGATACGCAGTATTTT. This translates into CASSAPGAPTDTQYF. This chain uses TRBV9 with TRBJ2-3; D is tentatively TRBD1 or TRBD2 (6 bases each). V dropped 3 bases and J dropped 2 bases, with 13 bases sitting between them. Germline values: CDR1 SGDLS, CDR2 YYNGEE. The CDR3 is 15 amino acids.

Only a few counts were recorded for this clonotype. The rearrangement joins TRBV12-3 or TRBV12-4 to TRBJ2-3; D assignment may be TRBD1 or TRBD2 (6 bases each). The CDR3 covers 17 residues. The germline V and J ends were trimmed by 2 bases and 1 base, with 16 bases remaining between them. This chain's CDR3 is CASSLWGARPGTDTQYF. CDR3 in DNA: TGTGCCAGCAGTTTATGGGGGGCGAGGCCGGGCACAGATACGCAGTATTTT.

This CDR3 reads CASSLNLVANYGYTF. The CDR3 DNA follows: TGCGCCAGCAGCCTCAATCTTGTGGCTAACTATGGCTACACCTTC. The J gene is TRBJ1-2, the V gene TRBV5-1, with D uncertain. V was pared by 4 bases and J by 0 bases, with 13 bases between. In germline, CDR1 is SGHRS, CDR2 YFSETQ. The CDR3 spans 15 residues.

This rearrangement joins TRBV9 to TRBJ2-5; 10 bases fit TRBD2. The CDR3 is made up of 16 amino acids. Germline CDR1 and CDR2: SGDLS and YYNGEE. With V trimmed by 3 bases and J by 1 base, 6 bases remained unmatched. As DNA, the CDR3 is TGTGCCAGCAGCGCCCACGTAGCGGGAGGCCAAGAGACCCAGTACTTC. The encoded protein is CASSAHVAGGQETQYF.

This clonotype has more than one count but fewer than ten. The chain couples TRBV2 to TRBJ2-5; D is unresolved. Deletions cut 4 bases from V and 2 bases from J, with 8 bases between. The CDR3 consists of 13 residues. Germline V gene data show CDR1 as SNHLY and CDR2 as FYNNEI. CDR3 nucleotide sequence: TGTGCCAGCAGTGGGTCCCGACAAGAGACCCAGTACTTC. Translated: CASSGSRQETQYF.

This clonotype was seen only a few times. This chain joins TRBV5-1 and TRBJ1-4, with D possibly matching TRBD1 (6 bases). The V gene lost 1 base and the J gene lost 3 bases, with 16 bases spanning the gap. The CDR3 is made up of 17 amino acids. Germline CDR1 reads SGHRS; CDR2 reads YFSETQ. DNA for the CDR3: TGCGCCAGCAGCTTGAGGCTATACAGGGAATCTAATGAAAAACTGTTTTTT. It is translated as CASSLRLYRESNEKLFF.

The CDR3 protein is CASSVGQDYEQYF. CDR3 nucleotide sequence: TGTGCCAGCAGCGTGGGACAGGACTACGAGCAGTACTTC. The chain links TRBV5-4 to TRBJ2-7; 8 bases line up with TRBD1. Losses at the gene ends were 4 bases for V and 3 bases for J; bases not matched to a gene: 3. The CDR3 runs to 13 residues. CDR1 SGHNT and CDR2 YYREEE come from the germline V gene (reference sequence).